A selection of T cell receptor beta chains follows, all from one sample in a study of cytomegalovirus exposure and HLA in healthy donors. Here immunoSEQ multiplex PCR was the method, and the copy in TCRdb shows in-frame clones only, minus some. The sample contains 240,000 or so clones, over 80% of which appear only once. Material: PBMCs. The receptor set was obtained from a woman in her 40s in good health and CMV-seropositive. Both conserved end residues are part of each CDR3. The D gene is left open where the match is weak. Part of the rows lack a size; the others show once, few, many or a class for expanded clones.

CDR3 protein: CASSYGRQAYEQYF
CDR3 DNA: TGTGCCAGCAGTTACGGGCGACAGGCCTACGAGCAGTACTTC
J gene: TRBJ2-7
V gene: TRBV6-5
D gene: .
clone size: once

CDR3 protein: CATSRGQGLTDTQYF
CDR3 DNA: TGTGCCACCAGCAGAGGACAGGGGTTAACAGATACGCAGTATTTT
J gene: TRBJ2-3
V gene: TRBV15
D gene: TRBD1
clone size: .

CDR3 protein: CASTHMNTEAFF
CDR3 DNA: TGTGCCAGCACCCACATGAACACTGAAGCTTTCTTT
J gene: TRBJ1-1
V gene: TRBV7-9
D gene: .
clone size: .

CDR3 protein: CASSLTRANTDTQYF
CDR3 DNA: TGTGCCAGCAGCTTAACCAGAGCGAACACAGATACGCAGTATTTT
J gene: TRBJ2-3
V gene: TRBV7-3
D gene: .
clone size: .

CDR3 protein: CASSVALTEPTDTQYF
CDR3 DNA: TGTGCCAGCAGCGTAGCTCTGACTGAGCCCACAGATACGCAGTATTTT
J gene: TRBJ2-3
V gene: TRBV9
D gene: .
clone size: once

CDR3 protein: CASSLLSASVSGNEQFF
CDR3 DNA: TGTGCCAGCAGCTTATTGAGCGCTAGCGTAAGCGGCAATGAGCAGTTCTTC
J gene: TRBJ2-1
V gene: TRBV7-2
D gene: .
clone size: .

CDR3 protein: CASRNLYSGANVLTF
CDR3 DNA: TGTGCCAGCAGGAACCTATACTCTGGGGCCAACGTCCTGACTTTC
J gene: TRBJ2-6
V gene: TRBV6-5
D gene: .
clone size: .

CDR3 protein: CASSESRTAGANVLTF
CDR3 DNA: TGTGCCAGCAGTGAATCCAGGACAGCTGGGGCCAACGTCCTGACTTTC
J gene: TRBJ2-6
V gene: TRBV25-1
D gene: .
clone size: .

CDR3 protein: CASSIPAGELFF
CDR3 DNA: TGTGCCAGTAGTATCCCGGCCGGGGAGCTGTTTTTT
J gene: TRBJ2-2
V gene: TRBV19
D gene: .
clone size: .

CDR3 protein: CASSPSANTQYF
CDR3 DNA: TGTGCCAGTAGTCCCAGCGCGAATACGCAGTATTTT
J gene: TRBJ2-3
V gene: TRBV19
D gene: .
clone size: .

CDR3 protein: CASTPGGYLETQYF
CDR3 DNA: TGTGCCAGCACTCCCGGGGGGTATCTAGAGACCCAGTACTTC
J gene: TRBJ2-5
V gene: TRBV9
D gene: TRBD2
clone size: .

CDR3 protein: CASSGRTGLSEQYF
CDR3 DNA: TGTGCCAGCAGCGGAAGGACAGGGCTTTCCGAGCAGTACTTC
J gene: TRBJ2-7
V gene: TRBV7-2
D gene: TRBD1
clone size: once

CDR3 protein: CASWGQGDNEQYF
CDR3 DNA: TGTGCCAGCTGGGGACAGGGGGACAACGAGCAGTACTTC
J gene: TRBJ2-7
V gene: TRBV2
D gene: TRBD1
clone size: .

CDR3 protein: CASSARDSHGYTF
CDR3 DNA: TGTGCCAGCAGCGCCCGGGACAGCCATGGCTACACCTTC
J gene: TRBJ1-2
V gene: TRBV5-6
D gene: TRBD1
clone size: .

CDR3 protein: CASNPQGVLNTGELFF
CDR3 DNA: TGCGCCAGCAACCCACAGGGGGTATTGAACACCGGGGAGCTGTTTTTT
J gene: TRBJ2-2
V gene: TRBV10-2
D gene: TRBD1
clone size: .

CDR3 protein: CASRQTGTGGTEAFF
CDR3 DNA: TGTGCCAGCAGACAAACCGGGACAGGAGGAACTGAAGCTTTCTTT
J gene: TRBJ1-1
V gene: TRBV2
D gene: TRBD1
clone size: .

CDR3 protein: CASSVVGRVAGANVLTF
CDR3 DNA: TGTGCCAGCAGCGTAGTCGGTCGGGTGGCTGGGGCCAACGTCCTGACTTTC
J gene: TRBJ2-6
V gene: TRBV9
D gene: .
clone size: .

CDR3 protein: CASSHGQGSTEAFF
CDR3 DNA: TGTGCCAGCAGCCACGGACAGGGGAGCACTGAAGCTTTCTTT
J gene: TRBJ1-1
V gene: TRBV5-8
D gene: TRBD1
clone size: .

CDR3 protein: CAISDPGQGYTEAFF
CDR3 DNA: TGTGCCATCAGTGACCCGGGACAGGGCTACACTGAAGCTTTCTTT
J gene: TRBJ1-1
V gene: TRBV10-3
D gene: TRBD1
clone size: .

CDR3 protein: CASSPPRVTEAFF
CDR3 DNA: TGTGCCAGCAGTCCCCCGCGAGTCACTGAAGCTTTCTTT
J gene: TRBJ1-1
V gene: TRBV6-1
D gene: .
clone size: .

CDR3 protein: CASGLSPSTDTQYF
CDR3 DNA: TGTGCTAGTGGTTTAAGCCCATCCACGGATACGCAGTATTTT
J gene: TRBJ2-3
V gene: TRBV12-5
D gene: .
clone size: .

CDR3 protein: CASSQRRGVGITEAFF
CDR3 DNA: TGCGCCAGCAGCCAACGACGGGGGGTCGGGATCACTGAAGCTTTCTTT
J gene: TRBJ1-1
V gene: TRBV4-1
D gene: .
clone size: .

CDR3 protein: CSVERVSGNTIYF
CDR3 DNA: TGCAGCGTTGAACGGGTCTCGGGAAACACCATATATTTT
J gene: TRBJ1-3
V gene: TRBV29-1
D gene: .
clone size: .